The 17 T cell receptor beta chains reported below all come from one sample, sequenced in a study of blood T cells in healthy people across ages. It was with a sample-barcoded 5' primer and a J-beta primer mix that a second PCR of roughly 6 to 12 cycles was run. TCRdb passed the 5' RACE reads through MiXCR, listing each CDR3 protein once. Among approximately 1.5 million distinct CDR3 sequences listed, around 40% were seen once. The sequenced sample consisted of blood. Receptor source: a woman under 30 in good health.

This CDR3 is CASSLHRGSTDTQYF. The CDR3 DNA reads as TGTGCCAGCAGTTTACACCGGGGTTCCACAGATACGCAGTATTTT. The chain has TRBV28 and TRBJ2-3; perhaps TRBD2 as D (5 bases). The CDR3 has 15 amino acids. The germline V gene has CDR1 MDHEN and CDR2 SYDVKM. V gave up 2 bases and J gave up 2 bases, with 11 bases separating them.

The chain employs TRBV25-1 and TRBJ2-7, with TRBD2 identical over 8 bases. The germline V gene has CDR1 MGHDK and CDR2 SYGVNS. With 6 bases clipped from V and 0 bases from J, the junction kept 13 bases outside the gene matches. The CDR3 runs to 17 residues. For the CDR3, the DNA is TGTGCCAGCAGCCCAAAACCCGGGAGGGAGAGCTCCTACGAGCAGTACTTC. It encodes CASSPKPGRESSYEQYF.

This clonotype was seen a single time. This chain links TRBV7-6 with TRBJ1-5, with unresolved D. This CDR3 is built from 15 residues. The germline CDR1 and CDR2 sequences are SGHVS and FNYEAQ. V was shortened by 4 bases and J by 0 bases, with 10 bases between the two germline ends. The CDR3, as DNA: TGTGCCAGCAGCTGGACCGCCGATAGCAATCAGCCCCAGCATTTT. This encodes CASSWTADSNQPQHF. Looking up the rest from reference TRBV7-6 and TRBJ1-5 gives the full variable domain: GAGVSQSPRYKVTKRGQDVALRCDPISGHVSLYWYRQALGQGPEFLTYFNYEAQQDKSGLPNDRFSAERPEGSISTLTIQRTEQRDSAMYRCASSWTADSNQPQHFGDGTRLSIL.

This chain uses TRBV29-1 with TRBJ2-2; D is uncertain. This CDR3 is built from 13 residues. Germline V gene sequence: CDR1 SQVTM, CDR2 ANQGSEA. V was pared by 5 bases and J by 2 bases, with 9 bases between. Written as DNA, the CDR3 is TGCAGCGTTTATACAGTTAACACCGGGGAGCTGTTTTTT. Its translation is CSVYTVNTGELFF.

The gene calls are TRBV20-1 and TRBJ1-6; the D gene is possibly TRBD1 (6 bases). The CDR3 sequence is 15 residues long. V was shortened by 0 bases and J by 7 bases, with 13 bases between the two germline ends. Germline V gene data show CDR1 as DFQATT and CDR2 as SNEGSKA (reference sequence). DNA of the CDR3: TGCAGTGCTAGAGATATGGGGGCTCTCAATTCACCCCTCCACTTT. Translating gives CSARDMGALNSPLHF.

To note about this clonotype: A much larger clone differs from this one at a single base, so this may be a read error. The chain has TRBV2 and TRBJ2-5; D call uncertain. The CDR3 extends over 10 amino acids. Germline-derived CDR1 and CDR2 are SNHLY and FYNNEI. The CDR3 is CASRQEAQYF. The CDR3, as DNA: TGTGCCAGCAGACAAGAGGCCCAGTACTTC.

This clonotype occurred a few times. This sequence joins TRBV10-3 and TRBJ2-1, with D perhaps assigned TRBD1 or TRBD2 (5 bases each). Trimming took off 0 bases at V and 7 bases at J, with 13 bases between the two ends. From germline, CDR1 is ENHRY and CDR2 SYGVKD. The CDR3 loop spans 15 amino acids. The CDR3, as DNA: TGTGCCATCAGTGAGTCACTAGGACACGCAAATGAGCAGTTCTTC. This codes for CAISESLGHANEQFF.

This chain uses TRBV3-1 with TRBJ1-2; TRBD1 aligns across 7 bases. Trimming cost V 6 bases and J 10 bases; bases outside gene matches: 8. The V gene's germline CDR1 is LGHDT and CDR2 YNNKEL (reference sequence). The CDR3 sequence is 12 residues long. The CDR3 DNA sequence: TGTGCCAGCAGTCTCAGTACAGGGGCCTACACCTTC. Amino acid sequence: CASSLSTGAYTF.

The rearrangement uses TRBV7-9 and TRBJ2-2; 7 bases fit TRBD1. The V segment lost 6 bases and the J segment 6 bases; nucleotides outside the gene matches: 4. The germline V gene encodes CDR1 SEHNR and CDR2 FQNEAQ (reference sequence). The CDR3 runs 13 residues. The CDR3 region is CASRDRVAGELFF. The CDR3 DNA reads TGTGCCAGCAGAGACAGGGTGGCCGGGGAGCTGTTTTTT.

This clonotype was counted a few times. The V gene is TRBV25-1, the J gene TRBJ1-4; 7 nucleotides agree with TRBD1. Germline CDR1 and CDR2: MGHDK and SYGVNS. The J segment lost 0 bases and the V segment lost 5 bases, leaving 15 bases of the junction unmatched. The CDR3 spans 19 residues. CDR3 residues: CASSKGNRGPEATNEKLFF. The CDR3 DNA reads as TGTGCCAGCAGTAAGGGCAACAGGGGCCCTGAAGCAACTAATGAAAAACTGTTTTTT.

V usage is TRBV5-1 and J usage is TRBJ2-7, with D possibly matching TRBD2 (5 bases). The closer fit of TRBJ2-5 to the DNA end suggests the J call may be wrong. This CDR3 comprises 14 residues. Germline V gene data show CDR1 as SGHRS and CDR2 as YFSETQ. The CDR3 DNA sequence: TGCGCCAGCAGCTTGGAACTGGAGGACGCGACCCAGTACTTC. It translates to CASSLELEDATQYF.

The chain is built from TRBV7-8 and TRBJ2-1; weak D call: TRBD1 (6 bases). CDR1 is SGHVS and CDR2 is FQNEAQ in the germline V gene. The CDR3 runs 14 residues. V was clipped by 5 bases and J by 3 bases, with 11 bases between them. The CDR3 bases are TGTGCCAGCAGCCACGGGACACACTACAATGAGCAGTTCTTC. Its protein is CASSHGTHYNEQFF.

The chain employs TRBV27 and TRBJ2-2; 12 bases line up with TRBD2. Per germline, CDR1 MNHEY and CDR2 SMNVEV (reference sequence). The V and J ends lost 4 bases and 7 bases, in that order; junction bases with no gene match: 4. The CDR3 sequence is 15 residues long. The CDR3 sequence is CASSSTSGRIGELFF. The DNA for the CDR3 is TGTGCCAGCAGTTCGACTAGCGGGAGAATCGGGGAGCTGTTTTTT.

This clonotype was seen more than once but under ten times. CDR3 nucleotide sequence: TGTGCCAGCAGGGCGACTAGCGGACCCTACAATGAGCAGTACTTC. It is translated as CASRATSGPYNEQYF. The chain recombines TRBV2 with TRBJ2-1; 9 bases line up with TRBD2. The DNA end lines up better with TRBJ2-7; the J call may be wrong. The CDR3 contains 15 residues. The germline CDR1 and CDR2 sequences are SNHLY and FYNNEI.

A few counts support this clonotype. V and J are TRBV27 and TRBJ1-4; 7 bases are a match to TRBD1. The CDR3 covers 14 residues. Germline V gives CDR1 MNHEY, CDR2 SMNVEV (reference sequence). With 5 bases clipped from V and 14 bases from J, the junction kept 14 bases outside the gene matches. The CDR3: CASSPNPRTGWLFF. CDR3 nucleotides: TGTGCCAGCAGTCCCAACCCCAGGACAGGTTGGCTGTTTTTT.

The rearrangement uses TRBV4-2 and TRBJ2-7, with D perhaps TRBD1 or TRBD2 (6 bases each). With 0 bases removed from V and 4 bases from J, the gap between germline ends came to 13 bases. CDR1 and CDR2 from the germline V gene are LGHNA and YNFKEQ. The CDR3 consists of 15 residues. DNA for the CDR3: TGTGCCAGCAGCCAAGAGACGGGGGCAAGTTACGAGCAGTACTTC. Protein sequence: CASSQETGASYEQYF.

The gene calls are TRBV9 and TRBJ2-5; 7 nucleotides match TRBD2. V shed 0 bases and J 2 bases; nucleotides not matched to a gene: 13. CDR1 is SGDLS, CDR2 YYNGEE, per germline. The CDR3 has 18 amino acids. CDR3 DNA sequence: TGTGCCAGCAGCGTAGCCCCGGCGTCCAGCGGGACTCAAGAGACCCAGTACTTC. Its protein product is CASSVAPASSGTQETQYF.